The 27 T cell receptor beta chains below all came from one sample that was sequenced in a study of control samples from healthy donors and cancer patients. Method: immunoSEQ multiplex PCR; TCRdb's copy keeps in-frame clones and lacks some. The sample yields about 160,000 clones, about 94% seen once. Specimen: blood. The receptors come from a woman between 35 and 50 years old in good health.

CDR3 sequence reads: CASSPPNRKKYNEQFF. The CDR3 nucleotides are TGTGCCAGCTCACCACCGAACAGGAAAAAATACAATGAGCAGTTCTTC. The chain carries TRBV18 and TRBJ2-1; weak D call: TRBD1 (5 bases). Looked up from germline, CDR1 is KGHSH and CDR2 is LQKENI. The CDR3 sequence is 16 residues long. Trimming removed 0 bases from V and 4 bases from J, with 13 bases in between.

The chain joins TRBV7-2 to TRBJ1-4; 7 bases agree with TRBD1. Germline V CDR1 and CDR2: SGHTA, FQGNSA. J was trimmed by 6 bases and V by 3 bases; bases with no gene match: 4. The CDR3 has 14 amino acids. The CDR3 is CASSLAGTDEKLFF. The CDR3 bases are TGTGCCAGCAGCTTGGCCGGGACAGATGAAAAACTGTTTTTT.

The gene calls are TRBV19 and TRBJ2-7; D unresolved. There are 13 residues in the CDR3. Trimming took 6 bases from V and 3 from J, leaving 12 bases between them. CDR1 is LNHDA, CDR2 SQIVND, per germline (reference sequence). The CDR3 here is CASRSPENYEQYF. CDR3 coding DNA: TGTGCCAGTAGGTCCCCAGAAAACTACGAGCAGTACTTC.

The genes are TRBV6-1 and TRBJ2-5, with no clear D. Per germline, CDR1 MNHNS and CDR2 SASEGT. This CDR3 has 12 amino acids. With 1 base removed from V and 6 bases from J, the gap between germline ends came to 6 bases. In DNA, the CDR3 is TGTGCCAGCAGTGAAGTGTTGAAGACCCAGTACTTC. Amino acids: CASSEVLKTQYF.

CDR3 region: CASSPRVAGKYNEQFF. CDR3 nucleotide sequence: TGTGCCAGCAGCCCGAGGGTAGCGGGGAAATACAATGAGCAGTTCTTC. The chain is built from TRBV3-1 (or the pseudogene TRBV3-2) and TRBJ2-1; 8 bases are shared with TRBD2. Unmatched junction bases numbered 9, after V lost 4 bases and J lost 4 bases. CDR1 LGHDT and CDR2 YNNKEL come from the germline V gene (reference sequence). There are 16 residues in the CDR3.

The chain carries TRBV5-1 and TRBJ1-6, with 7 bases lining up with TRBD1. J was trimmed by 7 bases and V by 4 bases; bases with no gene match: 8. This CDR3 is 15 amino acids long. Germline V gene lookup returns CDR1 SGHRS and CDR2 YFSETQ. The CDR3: CASSPTGTRNSPLHF. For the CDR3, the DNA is TGCGCCAGCAGCCCGACAGGGACCCGAAATTCACCCCTCCACTTT. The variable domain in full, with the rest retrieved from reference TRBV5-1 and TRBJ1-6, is KAGVTQTPRYLIKTRGQQVTLSCSPISGHRSVSWYQQTPGQGLQFLFEYFSETQRNKGNFPGRFSGRQFSNSRSEMNVSTLELGDSALYLCASSPTGTRNSPLHFGNGTRLTVT.

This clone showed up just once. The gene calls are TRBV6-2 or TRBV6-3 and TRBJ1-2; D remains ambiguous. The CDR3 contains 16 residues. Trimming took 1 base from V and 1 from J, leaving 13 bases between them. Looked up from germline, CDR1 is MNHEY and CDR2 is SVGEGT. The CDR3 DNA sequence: TGTGCCAGCAGTTACTTCGATTTGACATTTAACTATGGCTACACCTTC. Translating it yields CASSYFDLTFNYGYTF.

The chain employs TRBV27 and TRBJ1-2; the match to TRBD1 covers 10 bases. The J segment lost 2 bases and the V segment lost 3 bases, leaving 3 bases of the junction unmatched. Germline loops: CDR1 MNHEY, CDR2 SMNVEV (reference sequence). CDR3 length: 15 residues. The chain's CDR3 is CASSFRTGGNYGYTF. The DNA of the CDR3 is TGTGCCAGCAGTTTTAGGACAGGGGGAAACTATGGCTACACCTTC.

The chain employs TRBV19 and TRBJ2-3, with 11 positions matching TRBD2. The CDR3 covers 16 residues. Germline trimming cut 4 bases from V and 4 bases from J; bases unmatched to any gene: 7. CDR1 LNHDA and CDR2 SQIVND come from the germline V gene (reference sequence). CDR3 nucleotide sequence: TGTGCCAGTAGTACGCGAAATAGCGGGGGGGCAGATACGCAGTATTTT. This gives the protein CASSTRNSGGADTQYF.

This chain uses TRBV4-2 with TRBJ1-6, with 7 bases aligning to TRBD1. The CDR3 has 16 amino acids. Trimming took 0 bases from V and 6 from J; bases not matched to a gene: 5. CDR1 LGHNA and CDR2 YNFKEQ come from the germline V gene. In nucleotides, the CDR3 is TGTGCCAGCAGCCAAGAGGGGACAGATTCTAATTCACCCCTCCACTTT. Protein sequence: CASSQEGTDSNSPLHF.

The CDR3 sequence is CASGWRFQGYNEQFF. For the CDR3, the DNA is TGCGCCAGCGGCTGGCGGTTCCAGGGGTACAATGAGCAGTTCTTC. The chain links TRBV5-1 to TRBJ2-1; tentative D call: TRBD1 (6 bases). Germline V CDR1 and CDR2: SGHRS, YFSETQ. The CDR3 covers 15 residues. Between the trimmed V and J ends, which lost 7 bases and 4 bases, there was a span of 18 bases.

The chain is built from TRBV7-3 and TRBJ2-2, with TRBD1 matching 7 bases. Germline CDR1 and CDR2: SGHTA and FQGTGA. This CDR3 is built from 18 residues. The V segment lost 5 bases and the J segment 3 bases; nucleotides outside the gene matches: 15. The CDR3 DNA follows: TGTGCCAGCAGCCCTCTCGGGGTATCAGGGACAGACACCGGGGAGCTGTTTTTT. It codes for CASSPLGVSGTDTGELFF.

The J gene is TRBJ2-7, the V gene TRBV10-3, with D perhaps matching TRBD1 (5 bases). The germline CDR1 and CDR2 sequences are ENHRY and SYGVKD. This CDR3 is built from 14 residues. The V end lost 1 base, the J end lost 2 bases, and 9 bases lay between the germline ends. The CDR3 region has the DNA TGTGCCATCAGTGAGTGGGGCTCCCCCTACGAGCAGTACTTC. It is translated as CAISEWGSPYEQYF.

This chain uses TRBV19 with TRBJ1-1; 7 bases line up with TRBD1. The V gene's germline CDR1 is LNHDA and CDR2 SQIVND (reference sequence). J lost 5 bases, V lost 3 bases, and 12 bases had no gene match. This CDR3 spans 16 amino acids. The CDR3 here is CASSIPTGLDKTEAFF. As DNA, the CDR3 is TGTGCCAGTAGTATCCCGACAGGGCTTGATAAAACTGAAGCTTTCTTT.

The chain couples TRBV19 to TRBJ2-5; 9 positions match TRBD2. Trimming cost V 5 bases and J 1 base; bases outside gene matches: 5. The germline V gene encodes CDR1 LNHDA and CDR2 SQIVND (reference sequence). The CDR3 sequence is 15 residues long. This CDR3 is CASSWLAGSQETQYF. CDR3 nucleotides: TGTGCCAGTAGTTGGCTAGCGGGGAGCCAAGAGACCCAGTACTTC.

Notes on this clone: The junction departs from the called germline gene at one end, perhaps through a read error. CDR3: CASREGGGGELFF. CDR3 in DNA: TGTGCCAGCCGTGAAGGGGGCGGCGGGGAGCTGTTTTTT. The chain carries TRBV6-1 and TRBJ2-2; 7 bases fit TRBD1. The CDR3 consists of 13 residues. Germline values: CDR1 MNHNS, CDR2 SASEGT.

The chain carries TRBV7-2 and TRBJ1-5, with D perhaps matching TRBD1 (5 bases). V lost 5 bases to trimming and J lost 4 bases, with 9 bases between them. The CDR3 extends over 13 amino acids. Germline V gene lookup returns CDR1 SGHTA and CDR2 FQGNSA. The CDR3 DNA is TGTGCCAGCAGCACACAGGAGAATCAGCCCCAGCATTTT. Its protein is CASSTQENQPQHF.

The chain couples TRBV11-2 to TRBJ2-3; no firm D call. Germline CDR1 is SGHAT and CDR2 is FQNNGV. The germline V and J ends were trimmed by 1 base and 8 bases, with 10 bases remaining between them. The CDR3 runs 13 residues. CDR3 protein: CASSLVGSTTQYF. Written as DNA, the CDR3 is TGTGCCAGCAGCTTAGTAGGTAGCACTACGCAGTATTTT.

Written as DNA, the CDR3 is TGTGCCAGCAGTTACTCGCCACTAGCAGAGACCCAGTACTTC. This translates into CASSYSPLAETQYF. The chain couples TRBV6-2 or TRBV6-3 to TRBJ2-5, with D perhaps matching TRBD2 (6 bases). Germline CDR1 reads MNHEY; CDR2 reads SVGEGT. The CDR3 has 14 residues. V was cut by 0 bases and J by 4 bases, with 9 bases left in between.

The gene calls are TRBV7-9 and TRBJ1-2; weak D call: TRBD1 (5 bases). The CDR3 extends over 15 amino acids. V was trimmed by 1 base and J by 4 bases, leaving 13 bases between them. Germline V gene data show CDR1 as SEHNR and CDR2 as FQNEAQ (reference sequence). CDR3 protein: CASSLGDPRGYGYTF. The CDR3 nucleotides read TGTGCCAGCAGCTTAGGGGACCCTAGGGGCTATGGCTACACCTTC. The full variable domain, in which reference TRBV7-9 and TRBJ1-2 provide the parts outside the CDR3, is DTGVSQNPRHKITKRGQNVTFRCDPISEHNRLYWYRQTLGQGPEFLTYFQNEAQLEKSRLLSDRFSAERPKGSFSTLEIQRTEQGDSAMYLCASSLGDPRGYGYTFGSGTRLTVV.

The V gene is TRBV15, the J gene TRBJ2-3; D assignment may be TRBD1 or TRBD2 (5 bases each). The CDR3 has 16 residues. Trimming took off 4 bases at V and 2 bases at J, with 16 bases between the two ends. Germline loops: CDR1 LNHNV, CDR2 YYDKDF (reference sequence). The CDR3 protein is CATSTVSGPDTDTQYF. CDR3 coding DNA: TGTGCCACCAGCACCGTCTCGGGACCAGACACAGATACGCAGTATTTT.

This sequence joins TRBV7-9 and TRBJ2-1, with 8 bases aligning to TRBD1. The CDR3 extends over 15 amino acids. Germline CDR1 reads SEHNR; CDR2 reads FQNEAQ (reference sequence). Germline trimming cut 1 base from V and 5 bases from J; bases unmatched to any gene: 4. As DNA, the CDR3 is TGTGCCAGCAGCTTAGGAGACAGGGGACACAATGAGCAGTTCTTC. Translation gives CASSLGDRGHNEQFF.

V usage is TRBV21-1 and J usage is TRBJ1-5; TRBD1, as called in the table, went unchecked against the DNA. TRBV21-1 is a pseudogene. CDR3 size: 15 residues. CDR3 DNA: TGTGCCAGCAGCAATGACGGTCAGGGCAATCAGCCCCAGCATTTT. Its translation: CASSNDGQGNQPQHF.

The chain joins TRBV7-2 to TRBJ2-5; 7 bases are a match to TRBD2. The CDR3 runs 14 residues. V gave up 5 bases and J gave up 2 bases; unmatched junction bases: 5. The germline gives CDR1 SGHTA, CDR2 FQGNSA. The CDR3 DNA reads TGTGCCAGCAGCACCCAGCGGGGACAAGAGACCCAGTACTTC. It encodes CASSTQRGQETQYF.

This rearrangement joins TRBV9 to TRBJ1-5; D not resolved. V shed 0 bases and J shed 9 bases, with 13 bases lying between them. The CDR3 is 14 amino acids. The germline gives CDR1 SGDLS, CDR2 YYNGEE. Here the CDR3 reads CASSVAGASWPQHF. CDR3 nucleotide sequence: TGTGCCAGCAGCGTAGCCGGAGCTAGTTGGCCCCAGCATTTT.

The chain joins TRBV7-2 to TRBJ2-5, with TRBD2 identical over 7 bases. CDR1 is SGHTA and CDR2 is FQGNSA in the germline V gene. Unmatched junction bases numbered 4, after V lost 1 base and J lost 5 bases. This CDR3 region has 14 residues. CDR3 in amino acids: CASSLVGGRETQYF. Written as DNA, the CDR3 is TGTGCCAGCAGCTTAGTGGGAGGGCGGGAGACCCAGTACTTC.

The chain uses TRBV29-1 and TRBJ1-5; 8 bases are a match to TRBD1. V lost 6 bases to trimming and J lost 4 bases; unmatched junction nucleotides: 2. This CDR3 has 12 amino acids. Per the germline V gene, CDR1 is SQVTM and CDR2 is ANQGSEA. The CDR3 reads CSVGQENQPQHF. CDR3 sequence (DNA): TGCAGCGTGGGACAGGAAAATCAGCCCCAGCATTTT.